One and the same sample provided the 15 T cell receptor beta chains below, sequenced in a study of blood T cells in healthy people across ages. Primers used in a second PCR of about 7 to 12 cycles were a sample-barcoded 5' primer and a J-beta primer mix. Using its own MiXCR run on the 5' RACE reads, TCRdb lists one record per CDR3 protein. The table lists under 800,000 distinct CDR3 sequences, roughly 45% of them singletons. Sample: blood. These receptors came from a woman in her sixties or seventies in good health.

Many counts were recorded for this clonotype. The rearrangement links TRBV3-1 to TRBJ2-1; 16 bases match TRBD2. Germline assignment: CDR1 LGHDT and CDR2 YNNKEL (reference sequence). The CDR3 has 15 amino acids. Germline trimming cut 4 bases from V and 7 bases from J; bases unmatched to any gene: 1. The CDR3 region is CASSRGLAGGNEQFF. The DNA of the CDR3 is TGTGCCAGCAGCCGGGGACTAGCGGGAGGGAATGAGCAGTTCTTC.

The chain employs TRBV5-1 and TRBJ2-7; TRBD2 agrees at 8 bases. V lost 6 bases and J lost 4; bases outside the gene matches: 15. CDR3 length equals 16 residues. Per the germline V gene, CDR1 is SGHRS and CDR2 is YFSETQ. CDR3 DNA sequence: TGCGCCAGCACACCATCAGGCGGGGGGCCGGGTTACGAGCAGTACTTC. This sequence encodes CASTPSGGGPGYEQYF.

This chain joins TRBV5-1 and TRBJ1-2; D may be TRBD1 (6 bases). Trimming removed 4 bases at V and 6 bases at J, with 16 bases between. CDR1 and CDR2 (germline): SGHRS, YFSETQ. This CDR3 has 14 residues. The CDR3 is CASSPDQGLHGYTF. The CDR3 DNA is TGCGCCAGCAGCCCTGACCAGGGGCTCCATGGCTACACCTTC.

This clonotype was counted at least ten times. The V gene is TRBV7-2, the J gene TRBJ2-5; either TRBD1 or TRBD2 may supply D (5 bases each). V lost 5 bases and J lost 2, with 15 bases in between. The CDR3 covers 15 residues. Germline V gene lookup returns CDR1 SGHTA and CDR2 FQGNSA. The CDR3 coding sequence is TGTGCCAGCAGCGTATCCGGGACCCAACAAGAGACCCAGTACTTC. Protein product: CASSVSGTQQETQYF.

The chain carries TRBV14 and TRBJ1-6; 8 bases map to TRBD1. Losses at the gene ends were 1 base for V and 7 bases for J; bases not matched to a gene: 6. This CDR3 has 16 residues. Germline V lookup: CDR1 SGHDN, CDR2 FVKESK. For the CDR3, the DNA is TGTGCCAGCAGCCAAGGGACAGGGTTTATCAATTCACCCCTCCACTTT. Amino acids: CASSQGTGFINSPLHF.

The chain links TRBV27 to TRBJ1-2; 7 positions agree with TRBD1. V lost 10 bases and J lost 2; bases outside the gene matches: 13. The germline V gene encodes CDR1 MNHEY and CDR2 SMNVEV (reference sequence). This CDR3 comprises 15 residues. CDR3 loop: CATSPRGTENYGYTF. The DNA of the CDR3 is TGTGCCACCAGCCCCCGCGGGACAGAGAACTATGGCTACACCTTC.

This clonotype was counted a few times. The genes are TRBV6-1 and TRBJ1-2; TRBD1 is a possible D gene (5 bases). This CDR3 has 12 amino acids. In germline, CDR1 is MNHNS, CDR2 SASEGT. The germline V and J ends were trimmed by 4 bases and 6 bases, with 9 bases remaining between them. The CDR3 DNA is TGTGCCAGCAGTGGGACACCAAATGGCTACACCTTC. Translating it yields CASSGTPNGYTF.

The V gene is TRBV18, the J gene TRBJ2-1; 8 bases map to TRBD2. Germline V gene data show CDR1 as KGHSH and CDR2 as LQKENI. With 1 base clipped from V and 7 bases from J, the junction kept 12 bases outside the gene matches. The CDR3 is 17 amino acids. CDR3 amino acids: CASSPRLMTGGQNEQFF. DNA of the CDR3: TGTGCCAGCTCACCACGTCTCATGACGGGGGGGCAAAATGAGCAGTTCTTC.

This clonotype was seen many times. The V and J genes are TRBV7-3 and TRBJ2-7; 14 nucleotides match TRBD2. With V trimmed by 4 bases and J by 2 bases, 7 bases remained unmatched. CDR1 and CDR2 (germline): SGHTA, FQGTGA. The CDR3 is 17 amino acids. The CDR3 here is CASSCRTSGGKTYEQYF. The DNA of the CDR3 is TGTGCCAGCAGCTGTCGGACTAGCGGGGGGAAGACCTACGAGCAGTACTTC.

V usage is TRBV25-1 and J usage is TRBJ2-3; D is perhaps TRBD2 (6 bases). The germline gives CDR1 MGHDK, CDR2 SYGVNS. Trimming shortened V by 2 bases and J by 1 base, and 16 bases separated the two germline ends. CDR3 length: 17 residues. In DNA, the CDR3 is TGTGCCAGCAGTGAAAATACGGGAGTCGGGGGCACAGATACGCAGTATTTT. Translation gives CASSENTGVGGTDTQYF.

This clonotype was detected only a few times. V usage is TRBV7-6 and J usage is TRBJ2-3, with no clear D. CDR1 is SGHVS, CDR2 FNYEAQ, per germline. V was pared by 7 bases and J by 8 bases, with 16 bases between. The CDR3 length is 13 residues. CDR3 bases: TGTGCCAGCACCTACCCTGGAGCTGGTACGCAGTATTTT. Amino acid sequence: CASTYPGAGTQYF.

This clonotype was observed a few times. This chain joins TRBV20-1 and TRBJ1-2, with D hard to call. Trimming took 0 bases from V and 8 from J, leaving 16 bases between them. There are 14 residues in the CDR3. From germline, CDR1 is DFQATT and CDR2 SNEGSKA (reference sequence). The CDR3 DNA follows: TGCAGTGCTAGAGATCCGCCCGCGGACCTGGGCTACACCTTC. Translation: CSARDPPADLGYTF.

There are a few counts of this clonotype. V gene TRBV11-1 combines with J gene TRBJ1-2, with D perhaps matching TRBD1 (5 bases). Looked up from germline, CDR1 is SGHAT and CDR2 is FQDESV (reference sequence). This CDR3 region has 13 residues. V gave up 8 bases and J gave up 4 bases, with 14 bases separating them. The CDR3 region is CASSTRDFYGYTF. CDR3 DNA sequence: TGTGCCAGCTCAACAAGGGACTTCTATGGCTACACCTTC.

This chain joins TRBV7-9 and TRBJ1-1; maybe TRBD1 (6 bases). CDR1 is SEHNR and CDR2 is FQNEAQ in the germline V gene (reference sequence). This CDR3 spans 11 amino acids. The germline V and J ends were trimmed by 4 bases and 6 bases, with 6 bases remaining between them. The CDR3 bases are TGTGCCAGCAGCTACAGGGCTGAAGCTTTCTTT. The encoded protein is CASSYRAEAFF.

The rearrangement joins TRBV30 to TRBJ1-5, with no clear D. The CDR3 is 15 amino acids. CDR1 and CDR2 from the germline V gene are GTSNPN and SVGIG (reference sequence). The V end was cut by 0 bases, the J end by 3 bases, with 12 bases between. CDR3 nucleotides: TGTGCCTGGAGTGTACCCCGTCCCTCCAATCAGCCCCAGCATTTT. Translation: CAWSVPRPSNQPQHF.